Sequencing of this T cell receptor (beta chain) was carried out in a study of T cell repertoires in cytomegalovirus infection. Turning to the study itself: Evidence of both CMV infection and a matching HLA type came from public TCR beta signatures. Study-level findings and limits: Identification of carriers of CMV plus the relevant HLA was performed using cumulative public TCR beta family frequency. The study found HLA-C-restricted CMV-specific TCR beta clonotypes dominating the ex vivo response.

TCRdb ran MiXCR on the reads and lists one entry per CDR3 protein. The sample has about 300,000 distinct CDR3 sequences; around 25% are singletons. This CDR3 comprises 16 residues. The V end was cut by 0 bases, the J end by 2 bases, with 13 bases between. Germline V gene lookup returns CDR1 SGHTA and CDR2 FQGNSA. On this clonotype: Its specificity is unknown.

The sample consisted of PBMCs. The chain links TRBV7-2 to TRBJ2-5; D may be TRBD2 (6 bases). This clonotype was sampled from a human donor in good health (CMV status not recorded). Some clones in this sample may be carry-over from other donors' samples. The DNA for the CDR3 is TGTGCCAGCAGCTTAGCCGGGACTGCGATTCAAGAGACCCAGTACTTC. It codes for CASSLAGTAIQETQYF.